This T cell receptor beta chain derives from a study of cytotoxic CD8 clonotypes in ibrutinib-treated CLL. The study's findings and limits: Clonality rose at ibrutinib response and fell back toward baseline at progression. Treatment left the uncommon public clonotypes either contracted or stable in frequency.

The intended depth for sequencing was 1 in 200,000 to 1 in 1 million T cells. Here immunoSEQ multiplex PCR was the method, and the copy in TCRdb shows in-frame clones only, minus some. This table holds 130,000 or so clones, roughly 80% found once. Points on this clone: Its antigen is as yet unknown.

Cryopreserved PBMCs were the source of approximately 2 micrograms of genomic DNA, which went to TCR beta libraries. The input for sequencing was PBMCs, taken after 12 months of ibrutinib treatment. The receptor was isolated from a human donor with chronic lymphocytic leukemia.

This CDR3 reads CAWSRQGLMNTEAFF. CDR3 DNA sequence: TGTGCCTGGAGCAGACAGGGCCTCATGAACACTGAAGCTTTCTTT. V usage is TRBV30 and J usage is TRBJ1-1, with 7 bases identical to TRBD1. The CDR3 sequence is 15 residues long. The germline gives CDR1 GTSNPN, CDR2 SVGIG (reference sequence). The junction had 7 bases not matched to a gene; V was cut back by 3 bases and J by 0 bases.